Listed here are 6 T cell receptor beta chains from one sample, sequenced in a study of blood T cell repertoires in COVID-19. The data were produced by immunoSEQ multiplex PCR, yet TCRdb's version contains in-frame clones alone and is incomplete. The sample lists tens of thousands of clones; about four fifths were seen once. The sequenced material came from peripheral blood. All receptors come from a man aged 45-65 years with COVID-19, enrolled during active disease.

V gene TRBV3-1 (or the pseudogene TRBV3-2) combines with J gene TRBJ1-2; D gene uncertain. Trimming pared 3 bases from V and 2 bases from J, leaving 19 bases between. The CDR3 extends over 17 amino acids. Germline CDR1 and CDR2: LGHDT and YNNKEL (reference sequence). The CDR3 region is CASSHDTNLGVNYGYTF. The CDR3 DNA follows: TGTGCCAGCAGCCATGATACAAACCTCGGGGTCAACTATGGCTACACCTTC.

The chain links TRBV2 to TRBJ2-3; TRBD2 matches at 8 bases. This CDR3 has 14 residues. Germline CDR1 is SNHLY and CDR2 is FYNNEI. Losses at the gene ends were 7 bases for V and 0 bases for J; bases not matched to a gene: 3. The CDR3 spells CASKSSGSTDTQYF. The CDR3 DNA sequence: TGTGCCAGCAAATCTAGCGGGAGCACAGATACGCAGTATTTT.

The V gene is TRBV6-2 or TRBV6-3, the J gene TRBJ1-1; a possible D gene is TRBD1 (5 bases). This CDR3 is built from 14 residues. Trimming took off 0 bases at V and 2 bases at J, with 7 bases between the two ends. CDR1 MNHEY and CDR2 SVGEGT come from the germline V gene. CDR3 sequence reads: CASSYSGGNTEAFF. In DNA form, the CDR3 reads TGTGCCAGCAGTTACTCGGGGGGAAACACTGAAGCTTTCTTT.

The chain links TRBV27 to TRBJ1-2, with 8 bases aligning to TRBD1. Germline V gives CDR1 MNHEY, CDR2 SMNVEV (reference sequence). There are 14 residues in the CDR3. V shed 4 bases, J shed 4 bases, and the junction held 5 bases outside the gene matches. CDR3: CASSSRQGFYGYTF. The CDR3 DNA reads TGTGCCAGCAGTTCGCGACAGGGGTTCTATGGCTACACCTTC.

The CDR3 sequence: CASSESTGFRYEQYF. CDR3 DNA: TGTGCCAGCAGTGAGAGTACAGGGTTTCGGTACGAGCAGTACTTC. J is TRBJ2-7 and V is TRBV2, with a possible D match to TRBD1 (6 bases). V was pared by 3 bases and J by 4 bases, with 16 bases between. Looked up from germline, CDR1 is SNHLY and CDR2 is FYNNEI. The CDR3 has 15 residues.

The CDR3 sequence is CASSAVPRGGYTF. The DNA of the CDR3 is TGTGCCAGCAGCGCGGTGCCGCGAGGGGGCTACACCTTC. V usage is TRBV27 and J usage is TRBJ1-2; D gene ambiguous. V lost 6 bases and J 8 bases, leaving 16 bases between the germline ends. This CDR3 has 13 residues. Germline V gene lookup returns CDR1 MNHEY and CDR2 SMNVEV (reference sequence).